This T cell receptor (beta chain) was found in a study of identical twins. cDNA carried unique molecular identifiers, and a universal primer site was added by template switching. TCRdb redid the calling of the 5' RACE reads with MiXCR, one entry per CDR3 protein. The table has around 220,000 distinct CDR3 sequences, about 14% seen once. General study findings and limits: In beta out-of-frame sequences, the excess sharing between twins was weaker. The authors drew conclusions from cross-sectional statistical analysis rather than following the same donors. Cord blood's abundant beta clonotypes had fewer insertions, unlike memory repertoires.

In germline, CDR1 is SNHLY, CDR2 FYNNEI. This CDR3 has 13 amino acids. Trimming shortened V by 7 bases and J by 6 bases, and 16 bases separated the two germline ends. A word on this clonotype: Its antigen is still unknown.

The chain recombines TRBV2 with TRBJ2-7; no reliable D call. The source of this sequence is a woman between 18 and 30 years old in good health. Sequences were obtained from memory (CD45RO+) T cells sorted from blood. The CDR3, as DNA: TGTGCCAGCACACCGTCCAGAATGGGCGAGCAGTACTTC. This encodes CASTPSRMGEQYF.